These 15 T cell receptor beta chains were all obtained from the same sample, sequenced in a study of untreated major depressive disorder (dated by TCRdb to 2016 to 2019). Receptors were amplified or captured by the immunoSEQ multiplex PCR assay. The table comes from immuneACCESS by way of TCRdb, which keeps in-frame sequences with V and J called. Part of the clones is missing from these tables; in studies checked, under half for an unresolved V gene and the rest for unknown reasons. The sample yields 20,000 to 25,000 clones; 85% to 90% were counted once. The top ten constitute 0.47% of the sample. Material for sequencing was CD4+ T cells from PBMCs. The receptor source for this set is a middle-aged woman in good health.

This rearrangement joins TRBV5-6 to TRBJ2-5, with a possible D match to TRBD1 (5 bases). Germline values: CDR1 SGHDT, CDR2 YYEEEE. This CDR3 spans 12 amino acids. V was shortened by 4 bases and J by 5 bases, with 9 bases between the two germline ends. The CDR3 spells CASSPNRETQYF. DNA of the CDR3: TGTGCCAGCAGCCCCAACAGGGAGACCCAGTACTTC.

The chain is built from TRBV6-1 and TRBJ2-3; D gene ambiguous. V lost 6 bases to trimming and J lost 2 bases, with 9 bases between them. Germline values: CDR1 MNHNS, CDR2 SASEGT. The CDR3 runs to 13 residues. In nucleotides, the CDR3 is TGTGCCAGCAGGTCCAGCCTCACAGATACGCAGTATTTT. Translating it yields CASRSSLTDTQYF.

V and J are TRBV27 and TRBJ2-3; D gene uncertain. Per germline, CDR1 MNHEY and CDR2 SMNVEV (reference sequence). V was pared by 3 bases and J by 5 bases, with 6 bases between. The CDR3 extends over 12 amino acids. The CDR3 here is CASSFIGDTQYF. The CDR3, as DNA: TGTGCCAGCAGTTTCATCGGAGATACGCAGTATTTT.

This chain joins TRBV9 and TRBJ2-2; 11 nucleotides align to TRBD2. The CDR3 extends over 18 amino acids. The germline CDR1 and CDR2 sequences are SGDLS and YYNGEE. J was trimmed by 4 bases and V by 1 base; bases with no gene match: 9. CDR3 sequence (DNA): TGTGCCAGCAGCGTATTTGGGCTAGCGGGGGGCATCACCGGGGAGCTGTTTTTT. Translation gives CASSVFGLAGGITGELFF.

A single count supports this clone. The chain couples TRBV18 to TRBJ2-1; TRBD2 matches at 7 bases. Germline V CDR1 and CDR2: KGHSH, LQKENI. V lost 1 base, J lost 4 bases, and 4 bases stayed unmatched. The CDR3 runs to 15 residues. CDR3: CASSPRSSGYNEQFF. CDR3 sequence (DNA): TGTGCCAGCTCACCACGTTCTAGCGGTTACAATGAGCAGTTCTTC.

The chain couples TRBV5-1 to TRBJ1-2, with TRBD1 identical over 7 bases. The CDR3 is 14 amino acids. J lost 8 bases, V lost 10 bases, and 17 bases had no gene match. Looked up from germline, CDR1 is SGHRS and CDR2 is YFSETQ. This CDR3 reads CAGIKDRDREGYTF. The CDR3 DNA reads TGCGCCGGCATAAAAGACCGGGACAGAGAAGGCTACACCTTC. The full variable domain, with the rest looked up from reference TRBV5-1 and TRBJ1-2, is KAGVTQTPRYLIKTRGQQVTLSCSPISGHRSVSWYQQTPGQGLQFLFEYFSETQRNKGNFPGRFSGRQFSNSRSEMNVSTLELGDSALYLCAGIKDRDREGYTFGSGTRLTVV.

The chain recombines TRBV7-9 with TRBJ2-4, with 11 bases matching TRBD2. J gave up 3 bases and V 2 bases, and 12 bases lay outside the gene matches. The length of the CDR3 is 19 residues. CDR1 and CDR2 from the germline V gene are SEHNR and FQNEAQ (reference sequence). This chain's CDR3 is CASSLPLRLAGRDKNIQYF. For the CDR3, the DNA is TGTGCCAGCAGCTTACCCCTAAGACTAGCGGGGAGGGACAAAAACATTCAGTACTTC.

This chain joins TRBV5-1 and TRBJ2-7; D may be TRBD1 (6 bases). Germline V CDR1 and CDR2: SGHRS, YFSETQ. This CDR3 comprises 13 residues. V was pared by 3 bases and J by 7 bases, with 14 bases between. The CDR3 spells CASSWDRGWEQYF. CDR3 in DNA: TGCGCCAGCAGCTGGGATAGGGGGTGGGAGCAGTACTTC.

V usage is TRBV25-1 and J usage is TRBJ2-5; 15 bases are shared with TRBD2. V was clipped by 2 bases and J by 5 bases; unmatched bases: 9. The CDR3 is 18 residues long. The germline V gene encodes CDR1 MGHDK and CDR2 SYGVNS. The chain's CDR3 is CASSENWTSGRAGETQYF. For the CDR3, the DNA is TGTGCCAGCAGTGAAAACTGGACTAGCGGGAGGGCCGGGGAGACCCAGTACTTC.

The CDR3 loop reads CAWRRGPAGEQFF. The CDR3 bases are TGTGCCTGGAGACGGGGACCGGCGGGGGAGCAGTTCTTC. This rearrangement joins TRBV30 to TRBJ2-1; maybe TRBD2 (6 bases). The CDR3 spans 13 residues. Germline values: CDR1 GTSNPN, CDR2 SVGIG (reference sequence). V gave up 3 bases and J gave up 10 bases, with 16 bases separating them.

This sequence joins TRBV6-5 and TRBJ2-1; 11 bases are a match to TRBD2. Germline loops: CDR1 MNHEY, CDR2 SVGAGI. The J segment lost 2 bases and the V segment lost 4 bases, leaving 4 bases of the junction unmatched. The CDR3 is made up of 16 amino acids. The CDR3 region has the DNA TGTGCCAGCAGTTCGCTAGCGGGGGGCACCTACAATGAGCAGTTCTTC. Its translation is CASSSLAGGTYNEQFF.

This sequence joins TRBV11-2 and TRBJ2-7; 7 bases match TRBD2. The CDR3 is made up of 16 amino acids. The ends lost 7 bases at V and 1 base at J; junction bases unmatched: 13. Germline assignment: CDR1 SGHAT and CDR2 FQNNGV. CDR3 loop: CASNFGRRERSYEQYF. The CDR3 nucleotides read TGTGCCAGCAACTTCGGGAGGAGGGAGAGGTCCTACGAGCAGTACTTC.

The chain links TRBV2 to TRBJ2-3; possibly TRBD2 for D (5 bases). Looked up from germline, CDR1 is SNHLY and CDR2 is FYNNEI. This CDR3 is 13 amino acids long. V was cut by 5 bases and J by 2 bases, with 8 bases left in between. The CDR3 here is CASSPRDTDTQYF. CDR3 in DNA: TGTGCCAGCAGTCCCCGGGACACAGATACGCAGTATTTT. The full variable domain, with the rest looked up from reference TRBV2 and TRBJ2-3, is EPEVTQTPSHQVTQMGQEVILRCVPISNHLYFYWYRQILGQKVEFLVSFYNNEISEKSEIFDDQFSVERPDGSNFTLKIRSTKLEDSAMYFCASSPRDTDTQYFGPGTRLTVL.

This clone came up once. The chain has TRBV6-6 and TRBJ2-7, with a tentative D call TRBD1 (6 bases). With 7 bases removed from V and 0 bases from J, the gap between germline ends came to 16 bases. The CDR3 has 15 residues. Germline-derived CDR1 and CDR2 are MNHNY and SVGAGI (reference sequence). DNA of the CDR3: TGTGCCAGCACCCCTCGGCAGGGGAGCTCCTACGAGCAGTACTTC. Its protein product is CASTPRQGSSYEQYF.

This clone occurred a few times. The V gene is TRBV29-1, the J gene TRBJ1-2; 8 bases line up with TRBD1. V lost 6 bases to trimming and J lost 7 bases; unmatched junction nucleotides: 7. Germline lookup yields CDR1 SQVTM and CDR2 ANQGSEA. The CDR3 spans 12 residues. This CDR3 is CSVAGGAGGYTF. CDR3 coding DNA: TGCAGCGTAGCAGGGGGCGCAGGTGGCTACACCTTC.